This T cell receptor beta chain was identified during a study of CD8 T cells in ankylosing spondylitis. The CDR3 has 15 residues. With 3 bases removed from V and 2 bases from J, the gap between germline ends came to 11 bases. TCR beta libraries were made by quantitative 5'-RACE with molecular barcodes. TCRdb called the 5' RACE reads again in MiXCR, with one record for every CDR3 protein. The repertoire has 500,000 to 550,000 distinct CDR3 sequences, about an eighth of them found once; the top ten carry under 7.5%. Turning to this clonotype: Antigen specificity is unknown.

Regarding the study as a whole: Some motif variants had been reported before (in reactive arthritis synovial fluid and blood). Clones linked to disease were reported to show significant enrichment in matched ankylosing spondylitis synovial fluid. Disease-linked clones bore a CD8+ phenotype, appearing relatively rarely in peripheral blood. In ankylosing spondylitis blood, a motif of roughly 8 highly homologous TCR beta variants appeared characteristic.

The clonotype was recovered from a male donor with ankylosing spondylitis. The chain carries TRBV12-3 or TRBV12-4 and TRBJ1-5; TRBD1 is a possible D gene (5 bases). Sequencing input: blood, either unsorted or a sorted T cell fraction (not recorded which). CDR3 sequence: CASSFRGSGNQPQHF. The CDR3 bases are TGTGCCAGCAGTTTTAGGGGTTCGGGCAATCAGCCCCAGCATTTT.